This T cell receptor beta chain was captured in a study of T cells after yellow fever vaccination. 5'RACE template switching added a universal primer site and UMIs to TCR cDNA. TCRdb called the 5' RACE reads again in MiXCR, with one record for every CDR3 protein. The table has about 320,000 distinct CDR3 sequences, roughly 10% seen once. Study observations and caveats: The presence of abundant clonotypes contaminating from the bulk population was possible in FACS-sorted repertoires. Across the CD4 and CD8 compartments, a small share of clonotypes was present in both.

This clonotype was found many times. Antigen unknown. Trimming removed 6 bases from V and 4 bases from J, with 15 bases in between. The germline V gene encodes CDR1 SGHVS and CDR2 FQNEAQ. The CDR3 spans 15 residues. The source was CD4+ T cells sorted from PBMCs, collected 45 days after the yellow fever booster vaccination. The V call is TRBV7-8, the J call TRBJ1-4; D is unclear. This sequence originates from a man aged 18 to 29 who received the YFV17D yellow fever vaccine. CDR3 protein: CASSPAVGVNEKLFF. CDR3 nucleotide sequence: TGTGCCAGCAGTCCGGCGGTAGGAGTTAATGAAAAACTGTTTTTT.